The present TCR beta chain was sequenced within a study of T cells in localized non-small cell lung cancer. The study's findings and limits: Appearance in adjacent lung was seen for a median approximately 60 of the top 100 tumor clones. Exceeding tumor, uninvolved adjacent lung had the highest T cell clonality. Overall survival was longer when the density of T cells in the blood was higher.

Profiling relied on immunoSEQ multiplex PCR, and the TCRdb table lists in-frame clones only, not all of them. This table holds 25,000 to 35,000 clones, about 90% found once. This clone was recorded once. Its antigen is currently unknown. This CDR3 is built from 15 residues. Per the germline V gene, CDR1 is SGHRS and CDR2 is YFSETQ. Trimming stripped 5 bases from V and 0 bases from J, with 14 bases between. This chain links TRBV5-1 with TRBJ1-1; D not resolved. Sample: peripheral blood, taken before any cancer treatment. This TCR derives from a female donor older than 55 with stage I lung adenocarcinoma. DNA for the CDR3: TGCGCCAGCAGGGTAACTGCGGGAATGAACACTGAAGCTTTCTTT. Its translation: CASRVTAGMNTEAFF. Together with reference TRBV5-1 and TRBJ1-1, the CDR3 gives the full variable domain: KAGVTQTPRYLIKTRGQQVTLSCSPISGHRSVSWYQQTPGQGLQFLFEYFSETQRNKGNFPGRFSGRQFSNSRSEMNVSTLELGDSALYLCASRVTAGMNTEAFFGQGTRLTVV.